This paragraph covers one T cell receptor beta chain sequence. One junction end does not reproduce the germline sequence, and a read error may be involved. This sample was taken from a study of cytomegalovirus exposure and HLA in healthy donors. Amplification used 60 Vbeta primers and 13 Jbeta primers. The repertoire was sequenced with immunoSEQ multiplex PCR; TCRdb's copy has only in-frame clones and lacks some. The table lists under 200,000 clones, over 65% of them singletons. CDR1 SGHVS and CDR2 FQNEAQ come from the germline V gene. The CDR3 is 19 residues long. Sequenced: PBMCs. The chain has TRBV7-8 and TRBJ2-6, with 13 bases fitting TRBD2. This receptor was identified in a female donor in good health and CMV-seronegative. CDR3 in DNA: TGTGCCAGCAGCTTAAGACTAGCGGGAGGATTCTCTGGGGCCAACGGCCTGACTTTC. This translates into CASSLRLAGGFSGANGLTF. The complete variable domain, with remaining parts taken from reference TRBV7-8 and TRBJ2-6, reads GAGVSQSPRYKVAKRGQDVALRCDPISGHVSLFWYQQALGQGPEFLTYFQNEAQLDKSGLPSDRFFAERPEGSVSTLKIQRTQQEDSAVYLCASSLRLAGGFSGANGLTFGAGSRLTVL.